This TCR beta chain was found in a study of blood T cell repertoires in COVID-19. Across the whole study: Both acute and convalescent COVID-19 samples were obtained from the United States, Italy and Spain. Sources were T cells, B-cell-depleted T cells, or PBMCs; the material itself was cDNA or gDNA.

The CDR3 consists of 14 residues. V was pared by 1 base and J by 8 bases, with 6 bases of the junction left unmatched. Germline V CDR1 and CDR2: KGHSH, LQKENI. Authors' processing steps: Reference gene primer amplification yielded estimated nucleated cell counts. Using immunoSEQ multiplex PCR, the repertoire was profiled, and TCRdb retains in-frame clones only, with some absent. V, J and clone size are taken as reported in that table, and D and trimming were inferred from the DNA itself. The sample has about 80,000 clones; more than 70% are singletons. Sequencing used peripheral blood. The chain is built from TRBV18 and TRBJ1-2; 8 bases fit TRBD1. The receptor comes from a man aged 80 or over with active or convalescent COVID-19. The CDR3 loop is CASSPRSRTGGYTF. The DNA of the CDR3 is TGTGCCAGCTCACCACGAAGCCGGACAGGGGGCTACACCTTC.